This is a list of T cell receptor beta chains from one sample in a study of blood T cell repertoires in COVID-19. Clones were sequenced by immunoSEQ multiplex PCR, and TCRdb holds only the in-frame ones, with some missing. Altogether under 250,000 clones are present, roughly 88% being singletons, with the ten largest covering 5% to 6%. Material for sequencing was peripheral blood. The receptors here all came from an elderly woman with COVID-19, enrolled during active disease. CDR3s include the opening cysteine and the closing phenylalanine or tryptophan.

cdr3_aa v_call
CASSFEFDPSYEQYF TRBV28
CASSRGLAGTADTQYF TRBV2
CASTRTGINTEAFF TRBV7-9
CASTHRGSDQPQHF TRBV6-5
CASSIGDRACGYTF TRBV21-1
CASSTSQGSEAFF TRBV2
CASSPTGDPNTEAFF TRBV2
CASSESIAGAQETQYF TRBV10-1
CSVETGTGDPGYTF TRBV29-1
CASSIGGGLGEAFF TRBV19
CASTSSGFDTYLNTEAFF TRBV3-1/TRBV3-2
CARSRDNSTSTDTQYF TRBV7-5
CASSQGREQYF TRBV7-9
CASSQGQGNSPLHF TRBV4-2
CASSQVGGKGGYTF TRBV3-1/TRBV3-2
CASSEAGTSGDYEQYF TRBV10-2
CASTIGGSGVYEQYF TRBV28
CASSLAGTGNTIYF TRBV5-1
CASSLRQGRETQYF TRBV28
CASSPGASKAFF TRBV9
CASSQDLTSGAGTQYF TRBV4-3
CAWGHGGTEAFF TRBV30
CASSLWGGSSYNEQFF TRBV7-9
CASSFQDRGVYGYTF TRBV28
CASSDTSGAGDTQYF TRBV6-2/TRBV6-3
CASRDRASSYTF TRBV3-1/TRBV3-2
CASSIGQGAGTGELFF TRBV5-1
CASRSGRYTF TRBV2
CASSKGGASEQFF TRBV28
CASSLTAGNTEAFF TRBV7-3
CASSQNRGLRSPLHF TRBV7-2
CASSIGRGLGSPLHF TRBV5-6
CASSTRPGTGPGNTIYF TRBV21-1
CASSSGTSGAGNEQFF TRBV6-6
CSVESASGGIWETQYF TRBV29-1
CASSSGDGSYNEQFF TRBV5-1
CASSNGQGNYGYTF TRBV6-1
CASSKPRTGGGEQFF TRBV6-5
CASSRGTGAYEQYF TRBV6-5
CASSEGTVSYNEQFF TRBV5-1
CASSLTGLPYEQYF TRBV19
CASRAGTGGNQPQHF TRBV6-5